The entry below describes one TCR beta chain. The germline V gene encodes CDR1 SQVTM and CDR2 ANQGSEA. The CDR3 loop spans 14 amino acids. V shed 4 bases and J shed 0 bases, with 7 bases lying between them. The data were obtained in a study of CD8 T cells in Susac syndrome. The authors reverse transcribed roughly 0.5 to 1 ug RNA with random hexamers. TCRdb processed the immunoSEQ multiplex PCR reads anew with MiXCR; each CDR3 protein has one entry. This sample has around 170,000 distinct CDR3 sequences; 90% to 95% occur once, and the top ten carry around 0.079%. This clonotype was obtained from a human donor in good health. The chain employs TRBV29-1 and TRBJ2-6; no definite D call. The sample comprised CD4+ T cells from PBMCs. In nucleotides, the CDR3 is TGCAGCGTTGGGCGAAACTCTGGGGCCAACGTCCTGACTTTC. Translation: CSVGRNSGANVLTF.